Listed below are T cell receptor beta chains from one sample, sequenced in a study of OX40 agonist ivuxolimab in advanced cancers. The assay was immunoSEQ multiplex PCR, and TCRdb's table has in-frame clones only and misses some. This repertoire shows roughly 80,000 clones, around four fifths found once; its top ten account for less than 0.85%. Sequencing used CD4+ or CD8+ T cells sorted from blood, obtained in a trial of the OX40 agonist ivuxolimab. The receptors originated from an adult with an advanced solid tumor such as melanoma, head and neck, liver or kidney cancer. CDR3s include the opening cysteine and the closing phenylalanine or tryptophan. Clone size, where shown, is once, few, many, or a class for clones that have expanded.

V gene: TRBV7-8
clone size: NA
CDR3 protein: CASSYGGSGNTIYF

V gene: TRBV6-5
clone size: NA
CDR3 protein: CASSYSHANTGELFF

V gene: TRBV11-2
clone size: NA
CDR3 protein: CASSPSGGLNEKLFF

V gene: TRBV5-1
clone size: NA
CDR3 protein: CASSPNMRTKTNYGYTF

V gene: TRBV6-1
clone size: NA
CDR3 protein: CANSDPRIGEQYF

V gene: TRBV19
clone size: NA
CDR3 protein: CASSIGQNGNEQFF

V gene: TRBV10-3
clone size: NA
CDR3 protein: CATGQGGEKLFF

V gene: TRBV5-6
clone size: NA
CDR3 protein: CASSLGRGSYGYTF

V gene: TRBV6-1
clone size: NA
CDR3 protein: CASRNGPFSNEKLFF

V gene: TRBV19
clone size: NA
CDR3 protein: CASSPFTGNTEAFF

V gene: TRBV7-2
clone size: NA
CDR3 protein: CASSYQETQYF

V gene: TRBV7-8
clone size: NA
CDR3 protein: CASAVGVYQPQHF

V gene: TRBV6-6
clone size: NA
CDR3 protein: CASRTTGSNTQYF

V gene: TRBV5-5
clone size: NA
CDR3 protein: CASSLSVGGTLHF

V gene: TRBV20-1
clone size: NA
CDR3 protein: CSARTGNGYTF

V gene: TRBV7-9
clone size: NA
CDR3 protein: CASSLVLWTGDPYEQYF

V gene: TRBV6-1
clone size: NA
CDR3 protein: CASSGGHAEQYF

V gene: TRBV29-1
clone size: NA
CDR3 protein: CSVGQTYEQYF

V gene: TRBV7-2
clone size: NA
CDR3 protein: CASSLGQGAGTGELFF

V gene: TRBV28
clone size: few
CDR3 protein: CASVSSYEQYF

V gene: TRBV5-1
clone size: NA
CDR3 protein: CASSRRGGTPQETQYF

V gene: TRBV19
clone size: few
CDR3 protein: CASSASGLLGGYTF

V gene: TRBV11-2
clone size: NA
CDR3 protein: CASSLGRTGGNQPQHF

V gene: TRBV5-1
clone size: NA
CDR3 protein: CASKFATGAHTEAFF

V gene: TRBV7-2
clone size: NA
CDR3 protein: CASSLGGTFNEQFF

V gene: TRBV5-1
clone size: NA
CDR3 protein: CASSSGLAGGGTGELFF

V gene: TRBV6-5
clone size: NA
CDR3 protein: CASSYQGRGETQYF

V gene: TRBV7-9
clone size: NA
CDR3 protein: CASSLDRAQPQHF

V gene: TRBV6-6
clone size: NA
CDR3 protein: CASINPDGGAKQTQYF

V gene: TRBV28
clone size: NA
CDR3 protein: CASSRIQGRGEQFF

V gene: TRBV7-9
clone size: NA
CDR3 protein: CASSRGPGYGYTF

V gene: TRBV7-2
clone size: NA
CDR3 protein: CASRPSGAYNEQFF

V gene: TRBV6-1
clone size: NA
CDR3 protein: CASTQRAGEDTIYF

V gene: TRBV27
clone size: NA
CDR3 protein: CASSLVISGLNNEQFF

V gene: TRBV28
clone size: few
CDR3 protein: CASRTLGTNEQYF

V gene: TRBV27
clone size: NA
CDR3 protein: CASSPPQGRYEQYF

V gene: TRBV6-1
clone size: NA
CDR3 protein: CASSKTGAGGGYTF

V gene: TRBV30
clone size: NA
CDR3 protein: CAWSYRVAGNTIYF

V gene: TRBV5-1
clone size: NA
CDR3 protein: CASSWADSTDTQYF

V gene: TRBV5-6
clone size: NA
CDR3 protein: CASSLGTGIGDTQYF

V gene: TRBV5-1
clone size: once
CDR3 protein: CASSLDPQDRAGALHF

V gene: TRBV9
clone size: NA
CDR3 protein: CASSGNTDTQYF